Below are 32 T cell receptor beta chains sequenced from a single sample in a study of T cell clones after liver transplantation. Profiled with immunoSEQ multiplex PCR; TCRdb holds only in-frame clones, not every one. This sample has tens of thousands of clones; more than 70% occur once, and the top ten carry roughly a tenth. Sequencing used CD4+ T cells from blood, obtained at the 22-month timepoint. The receptor source for this set is a human patient who received a liver transplant. Some T cells may be graft donor cells.

V is TRBV5-6 and J is TRBJ2-2, with 8 positions matching TRBD2. The CDR3 is 15 amino acids. The V gene end was trimmed by 1 base and the J gene end by 4 bases; junction bases not matched to a gene: 3. The germline CDR1 and CDR2 sequences are SGHDT and YYEEEE. CDR3 sequence (DNA): TGTGCCAGCAGCTTGACGGGGGGGCCCACCGGGGAGCTGTTTTTT. Translation: CASSLTGGPTGELFF.

This chain links TRBV5-6 with TRBJ1-6; 11 nucleotides line up with TRBD1. The CDR3 has 14 residues. Trimming cost V 3 bases and J 9 bases; bases outside gene matches: 2. Looked up from germline, CDR1 is SGHDT and CDR2 is YYEEEE. The CDR3 region has the DNA TGTGCCAGCAGCTCGGACAGGGGGCTTTCACCCCTCCACTTT. This sequence encodes CASSSDRGLSPLHF.

CDR3 DNA: TGTGCCAGCAGCTTATTGGTCGCCTCCGGCAGCACCCCGAACACCGGGGAGCTGTTTTTT. Amino acids: CASSLLVASGSTPNTGELFF. The V and J genes are TRBV7-7 and TRBJ2-2; D is uncertain. This CDR3 has 20 amino acids. CDR1 and CDR2 (germline): SSHAT, FNYEAQ (reference sequence). V gave up 2 bases and J gave up 0 bases, with 22 bases separating them. Based on the CDR3 plus reference TRBV7-7 and TRBJ2-2, the full variable domain is GAGVSQSPRYKVTKRGQDVTLRCDPISSHATLYWYQQALGQGPEFLTYFNYEAQPDKSGLPSDRFSAERPEGSISTLTIQRTEQRDSAMYRCASSLLVASGSTPNTGELFFGEGSRLTVL.

As to this clone: This CDR3 is also generated by other DNA sequences in the sample. The chain employs TRBV28 and TRBJ1-5, with unresolved D. This CDR3 is 11 amino acids long. Trimming removed 6 bases from V and 2 bases from J, with 2 bases in between. Germline loops: CDR1 MDHEN, CDR2 SYDVKM. CDR3 residues: CASSRNQPQHF. The CDR3 region has the DNA TGTGCCAGCAGCCGCAATCAGCCCCAGCATTTT.

The chain joins TRBV20-1 to TRBJ1-2; 7 bases map to TRBD1. V trimming: 5 bases; J trimming: 7 bases; junction bases outside the gene matches: 4. This CDR3 contains 11 residues. Germline loops: CDR1 DFQATT, CDR2 SNEGSKA (reference sequence). In DNA, the CDR3 is TGCAGTGCTCCGCAGGGGGGTGGCTACACCTTC. Protein: CSAPQGGGYTF.

The V gene is TRBV11-2, the J gene TRBJ2-7; weak D call: TRBD2 (5 bases). The CDR3 sequence is 14 residues long. Germline assignment: CDR1 SGHAT and CDR2 FQNNGV. V lost 1 base and J 3 bases, leaving 10 bases between the germline ends. This chain's CDR3 is CASSLGRGNYEQYF. Here the CDR3 DNA reads TGTGCCAGCAGCTTAGGGAGAGGGAACTACGAGCAGTACTTC.

The rearrangement uses TRBV18 and TRBJ2-7, with D possibly called TRBD1 or TRBD2 (5 bases each). The CDR3 sequence is 15 residues long. Germline V gene lookup returns CDR1 KGHSH and CDR2 LQKENI. Trimming left V 4 bases short and J 6 bases short, with 19 bases between. In DNA, the CDR3 is TGTGCCAGCTCACTATCGGGACGGACGGACTCCGAGCAGTACTTC. It specifies CASSLSGRTDSEQYF. Complete variable domain (other parts from reference TRBV18 and TRBJ2-7): NAGVMQNPRHLVRRRGQEARLRCSPMKGHSHVYWYRQLPEEGLKFMVYLQKENIIDESGMPKERFSAEFPKEGPSILRIQQVVRGDSAAYFCASSLSGRTDSEQYFGPGTRLTVT.

This clone was detected a few times. The CDR3 here is CASSFGQGAQDTQYF. CDR3 DNA sequence: TGTGCCAGCAGCTTCGGACAGGGGGCGCAAGATACGCAGTATTTT. This chain joins TRBV7-9 and TRBJ2-3; TRBD1 agrees at 11 bases. Germline V gene data show CDR1 as SEHNR and CDR2 as FQNEAQ (reference sequence). V gave up 3 bases and J gave up 5 bases; unmatched junction bases: 4. This CDR3 spans 15 amino acids.

The chain couples TRBV10-3 to TRBJ2-6; D is undetermined. The CDR3 sequence is 12 residues long. CDR1 and CDR2 from the germline V gene are ENHRY and SYGVKD. Between the trimmed V and J ends, which lost 9 bases and 3 bases, there was a span of 6 bases. The CDR3 region has the DNA TGTGCCATAGGTGATGGGGCCAACGTCCTGACTTTC. The encoded protein is CAIGDGANVLTF.

Remarks on this clone: A junction end diverges from the germline sequence, so it may reflect a read error. The rearrangement joins TRBV7-7 to TRBJ1-3; D uncertain. Germline values: CDR1 SSHAT, CDR2 FNYEAQ (reference sequence). The CDR3 runs to 14 residues. The CDR3 sequence is CASSPEGPGNTIYF. For the CDR3, the DNA is TGTGCTAGCAGCCCTGAAGGGCCCGGAAACACCATATATTTT. Using reference TRBV7-7 and TRBJ1-3 for the parts outside the CDR3, the full variable domain is GAGVSQSPRYKVTKRGQDVTLRCDPISSHATLYWYQQALGQGPEFLTYFNYEAQPDKSGLPSDRFSAERPEGSISTLTIQRTEQRDSAMYRCASSPEGPGNTIYFGEGSWLTVV.

The chain joins TRBV19 to TRBJ2-2; 10 nucleotides match TRBD2. Germline V gene sequence: CDR1 LNHDA, CDR2 SQIVND (reference sequence). The CDR3 length is 16 residues. V was pared by 5 bases and J by 2 bases, with 5 bases of the junction left unmatched. CDR3 sequence (DNA): TGTGCCAGTAGTCAGCGGGGGGGCCGCAACACCGGGGAGCTGTTTTTT. Translated: CASSQRGGRNTGELFF.

This chain joins TRBV6-4 and TRBJ1-5; TRBD1 agrees at 11 bases. The junction had 1 base not matched to a gene; V was cut back by 1 base and J by 2 bases. The germline V gene has CDR1 MRHNA and CDR2 SNTAGT. This CDR3 region has 16 residues. The chain's CDR3 is CASSDWTGGRNQPQHF. The CDR3, as DNA: TGTGCCAGCAGTGACTGGACAGGGGGCCGCAATCAGCCCCAGCATTTT.

The rearrangement uses TRBV30 and TRBJ2-7; D perhaps matches TRBD1 (5 bases). Between the trimmed V and J ends, which lost 2 bases and 4 bases, there was a span of 12 bases. Germline-derived CDR1 and CDR2 are GTSNPN and SVGIG (reference sequence). The CDR3 spans 13 residues. The CDR3 sequence: CAWSNQGGYEQYF. The CDR3 DNA reads as TGTGCCTGGAGTAACCAGGGTGGTTACGAGCAGTACTTC.

This clone came up a few times. V gene TRBV11-2 combines with J gene TRBJ2-5; the D gene is possibly TRBD2 (7 bases). The germline gives CDR1 SGHAT, CDR2 FQNNGV. The CDR3 has 15 residues. The ends were cut back, 0 bases at V and 5 bases at J, with 13 bases in the middle. CDR3: CASSLDPGGRETQYF. DNA of the CDR3: TGTGCCAGCAGCTTAGATCCGGGGGGCCGGGAGACCCAGTACTTC.

The V and J genes are TRBV29-1 and TRBJ2-7; 11 nucleotides align to TRBD2. Trimming removed 4 bases from V and 3 bases from J; junction bases left unmatched: 11. This CDR3 has 16 residues. Germline V gene sequence: CDR1 SQVTM, CDR2 ANQGSEA. The DNA of the CDR3 is TGCAGCGTTGTAGTAGCGGGGGGGGCCACACTCTACGAGCAGTACTTC. Translated: CSVVVAGGATLYEQYF.

This chain links TRBV7-3 with TRBJ2-3, with D maybe TRBD1 (6 bases). Germline V gene lookup returns CDR1 SGHTA and CDR2 FQGTGA. Trimming removed 3 bases from V and 1 base from J, with 11 bases in between. This CDR3 comprises 15 residues. The CDR3 reads CASSLNRVGTDTQYF. The CDR3 region has the DNA TGTGCCAGCAGCTTGAACAGGGTAGGCACAGATACGCAGTATTTT.

The chain uses TRBV2 and TRBJ2-1, with 7 bases fitting TRBD1. This CDR3 contains 14 residues. Unmatched junction bases numbered 5, after V lost 3 bases and J lost 6 bases. Germline loops: CDR1 SNHLY, CDR2 FYNNEI. CDR3 in DNA: TGTGCCAGCAGTGATAGACAGGGTATCAATGAGCAGTTCTTC. Amino acid sequence: CASSDRQGINEQFF.

The chain combines TRBV6-5 with TRBJ1-2; D possibly corresponds to TRBD1 (6 bases). Trimming pared 6 bases from V and 2 bases from J, leaving 10 bases between. The CDR3 runs 13 residues. In germline, CDR1 is MNHEY, CDR2 SVGAGI. The DNA of the CDR3 is TGTGCCAGCAGCGTCACAGGGAACTATGGCTACACCTTC. Translating gives CASSVTGNYGYTF.

The chain joins TRBV30 to TRBJ1-1; tentatively, D is TRBD1 (6 bases). Trimming took off 2 bases at V and 0 bases at J, with 13 bases between the two ends. The CDR3 sequence is 15 residues long. Germline V lookup: CDR1 GTSNPN, CDR2 SVGIG (reference sequence). Here the CDR3 reads CAWSYGQYLNTEAFF. The CDR3 bases are TGTGCCTGGAGTTATGGACAGTACTTGAACACTGAAGCTTTCTTT.

The genes are TRBV5-1 and TRBJ1-5, with D maybe TRBD1 (5 bases). Between the trimmed V and J ends, which lost 7 bases and 2 bases, there was a span of 16 bases. Germline CDR1 and CDR2: SGHRS and YFSETQ. CDR3 size: 15 residues. The CDR3 reads CASARQGYGNQPQHF. CDR3 sequence (DNA): TGCGCCAGCGCCCGGCAGGGATATGGCAATCAGCCCCAGCATTTT.

The chain is built from TRBV19 and TRBJ1-5; a weak D match, TRBD1 (5 bases). The CDR3 length is 15 residues. V was cut by 7 bases and J by 0 bases, with 13 bases left in between. Germline assignment: CDR1 LNHDA and CDR2 SQIVND (reference sequence). CDR3 protein: CASTLGHNSNQPQHF. The CDR3 bases are TGTGCCAGTACTCTTGGACATAATAGCAATCAGCCCCAGCATTTT.

The chain couples TRBV10-2 to TRBJ2-5; maybe TRBD2 (7 bases). This CDR3 is 13 amino acids long. The V gene's germline CDR1 is WSHSY and CDR2 SAAADI. With 6 bases removed from V and 2 bases from J, the gap between germline ends came to 10 bases. CDR3 sequence reads: CASRRGGQETQYF. The CDR3 DNA sequence: TGCGCCAGCAGAAGGGGGGGGCAAGAGACCCAGTACTTC.

The genes are TRBV6-4 and TRBJ1-6, with TRBD1 identical over 8 bases. In germline, CDR1 is MRHNA, CDR2 SNTAGT. The CDR3 runs 14 residues. The ends lost 6 bases at V and 9 bases at J; junction bases unmatched: 7. Here the CDR3 reads CASSRGQGSSPLHF. In DNA form, the CDR3 reads TGTGCCAGCAGCCGCGGACAGGGTAGTTCACCCCTCCACTTT.

The chain recombines TRBV6-1 with TRBJ1-1; a weak D match, TRBD1 (5 bases). V lost 4 bases, J lost 4 bases, and 13 bases lay in between. This CDR3 is 14 amino acids long. CDR1 MNHNS and CDR2 SASEGT come from the germline V gene. The CDR3 spells CASSVWGETTEAFF. The CDR3 bases are TGTGCCAGCAGTGTTTGGGGGGAGACCACTGAAGCTTTCTTT.

The chain couples TRBV28 to TRBJ2-7, with D perhaps TRBD1 (6 bases). The CDR3 has 16 residues. The germline V gene has CDR1 MDHEN and CDR2 SYDVKM. V lost 4 bases to trimming and J lost 1 base, with 17 bases between them. CDR3 region: CASSSSIRGYSYEQYF. The CDR3 region has the DNA TGTGCCAGCAGTTCTAGTATAAGGGGGTATTCCTACGAGCAGTACTTC.

The chain carries TRBV28 and TRBJ1-6, with D unresolved. This CDR3 comprises 12 residues. Trimming removed 5 bases at V and 8 bases at J, with 7 bases between. The germline gives CDR1 MDHEN, CDR2 SYDVKM. The CDR3 reads CASSPLDSPLHF. CDR3 in DNA: TGTGCCAGCAGTCCCCTTGATTCACCCCTCCACTTT. Together with reference TRBV28 and TRBJ1-6, the CDR3 gives the full variable domain: DVKVTQSSRYLVKRTGEKVFLECVQDMDHENMFWYRQDPGLGLRLIYFSYDVKMKEKGDIPEGYSVSREKKERFSLILESASTNQTSMYLCASSPLDSPLHFGNGTRLTVT.

Points on this clone: A read error may produce the germline difference seen at one junction end. In the same sample, other DNA sequences code for this CDR3. This sequence joins TRBV6-6 and TRBJ1-1, with no clear D. Germline V gives CDR1 MNHNY, CDR2 SVGAGI (reference sequence). This CDR3 has 14 residues. The DNA of the CDR3 is TGTGCCAGCAGTTGGCGAACTGCGGAGACTGAAGCCTTCTTT. Its protein product is CASSWRTAETEAFF.

This clone appeared a few times. The chain has TRBV11-3 and TRBJ1-2; maybe TRBD1 (5 bases). This CDR3 is 14 amino acids long. The germline gives CDR1 SGHNT, CDR2 YENEEA. V was cut by 4 bases and J by 0 bases, with 9 bases left in between. The CDR3 DNA is TGTGCCAGCAGCTCAGGGAGAGCTAACTATGGCTACACCTTC. Amino acid sequence: CASSSGRANYGYTF.

This chain links TRBV7-8 with TRBJ1-3; D is unclear. The V end was cut by 5 bases, the J end by 7 bases, with 15 bases between. Germline V gives CDR1 SGHVS, CDR2 FQNEAQ. This CDR3 is 14 amino acids long. The CDR3 DNA follows: TGTGCCAGCAGCGCGGAGGGAGGGATCAACACCATATATTTT. Its translation: CASSAEGGINTIYF.

This clone was counted a few times. CDR3 protein: CASKDRGRAQYF. Here the CDR3 DNA reads TGTGCCAGCAAGGACAGGGGTCGGGCCCAGTACTTC. The chain joins TRBV28 to TRBJ2-5; 9 bases are a match to TRBD1. The CDR3 contains 12 residues. Germline V lookup: CDR1 MDHEN, CDR2 SYDVKM. The ends lost 7 bases at V and 9 bases at J; junction bases unmatched: 6. The whole variable domain, remainder taken from reference TRBV28 and TRBJ2-5, is DVKVTQSSRYLVKRTGEKVFLECVQDMDHENMFWYRQDPGLGLRLIYFSYDVKMKEKGDIPEGYSVSREKKERFSLILESASTNQTSMYLCASKDRGRAQYFGPGTRLLVL.

The rearrangement joins TRBV7-8 to TRBJ1-2; D might be TRBD1 (5 bases). V was cut by 4 bases and J by 5 bases, with 17 bases left in between. This CDR3 has 15 residues. CDR1 is SGHVS, CDR2 FQNEAQ, per germline. CDR3 bases: TGTGCCAGCAGCTCACCGGGGGGAATTGGGTATGGCTACACCTTC. It encodes CASSSPGGIGYGYTF.

V gene TRBV6-4 combines with J gene TRBJ2-2; TRBD1 matches at 8 bases. V shed 6 bases and J 7 bases; nucleotides not matched to a gene: 7. The CDR3 is 14 residues long. Germline V gene sequence: CDR1 MRHNA, CDR2 SNTAGT. The CDR3 DNA reads TGTGCCAGCAGCGCGGACAGGGTTGGCGGGGAGCTGTTTTTT. Its protein is CASSADRVGGELFF.